The 20 T cell receptor beta chains reported below all come from one sample, sequenced in a study of response to subunit inactivated influenza vaccine. MiXCR, applied by TCRdb to the RT-PCR reads, yields one record per CDR3 protein. This table holds about 540,000 distinct CDR3 sequences, 12% to 15% found once. Sequencing was performed on PBMCs from blood, taken 11 to 12 days after vaccination. Receptors originate from a man between 50 and 59 years old who received an inactivated influenza vaccine.

This clonotype was detected many times. The chain is built from TRBV5-1 and TRBJ1-6, with D possibly TRBD1 on 6 matching bases. Trimming pared 6 bases from V and 9 bases from J, leaving 16 bases between. The CDR3 has 14 amino acids. Germline V CDR1 and CDR2: SGHRS, YFSETQ. The CDR3 nucleotides are TGCGCCAGCACCCCCGGGACACGGCGTTCACCCCTCCACTTT. It specifies CASTPGTRRSPLHF.

The chain links TRBV30 to TRBJ1-4; possibly TRBD1 for D (5 bases). The germline gives CDR1 GTSNPN, CDR2 SVGIG (reference sequence). Deletions cut 3 bases from V and 8 bases from J, with 13 bases between. The CDR3 extends over 13 amino acids. The CDR3 nucleotides are TGTGCCTGGAGCCGAACAGGACTCGAAAAACTGTTTTTT. It translates to CAWSRTGLEKLFF.

The gene calls are TRBV12-3 or TRBV12-4 and TRBJ2-5; 7 positions agree with TRBD2. This CDR3 spans 14 amino acids. Trimming took 5 bases from V and 7 from J; bases not matched to a gene: 10. CDR3 sequence: CASSSPLTGGTQYF. The CDR3 DNA follows: TGTGCCAGCAGTAGCCCCTTAACGGGGGGGACCCAGTACTTC.

CDR3 sequence reads: CASSRDGERTDTQYF. Written as DNA, the CDR3 is TGTGCCAGCAGCCGAGATGGCGAGCGCACAGATACGCAGTATTTT. The chain is built from TRBV7-2 and TRBJ2-3, with D hard to call. From germline, CDR1 is SGHTA and CDR2 FQGNSA. Between the trimmed V and J ends, which lost 5 bases and 1 base, there was a span of 13 bases. The CDR3 is 15 amino acids.

This chain joins TRBV7-8 and TRBJ2-7; D ambiguous. The CDR3 has 15 amino acids. CDR1 and CDR2 from the germline V gene are SGHVS and FQNEAQ. The ends were cut back, 3 bases at V and 0 bases at J, with 12 bases in the middle. As DNA, the CDR3 is TGTGCCAGCAGCTTGGATGCGGTAGGCTCCTACGAGCAGTACTTC. Encoded protein: CASSLDAVGSYEQYF.

Points on this clonotype: A much larger clone sits a single nucleotide away, making a read error possible. The rearrangement uses TRBV20-1 and TRBJ2-3; 9 nucleotides agree with TRBD1. Germline CDR1 and CDR2: DFQATT and SNEGSKA (reference sequence). CDR3 length: 14 residues. After removal of 2 bases from V and 1 base from J, the junction contained 1 base not matched to a gene. The CDR3 region is CSARRTGGTDTQYF. DNA of the CDR3: TGCAGTGCTAGACGGACAGGGGGCACAGATACGCAGTATTTT.

V gene TRBV3-1 combines with J gene TRBJ2-7, with D perhaps matching TRBD1 (6 bases). V gave up 5 bases and J gave up 4 bases, with 15 bases separating them. Per the germline V gene, CDR1 is LGHDT and CDR2 is YNNKEL (reference sequence). The CDR3 totals 14 residues. Here the CDR3 DNA reads TGTGCCAGCAGCTCCAGGGCAGGGGCTTACGAGCAGTACTTC. Translating gives CASSSRAGAYEQYF.

The CDR3 protein is CASSYRGSGTEAFF. The CDR3 DNA is TGTGCCAGCAGTTACCGCGGATCCGGCACTGAAGCTTTCTTT. The chain links TRBV6-5 to TRBJ1-1; D remains unclear. This CDR3 comprises 14 residues. Germline assignment: CDR1 MNHEY and CDR2 SVGAGI. Trimming removed 2 bases at V and 4 bases at J, with 11 bases between.

Only a few counts were recorded for this clonotype. This chain joins TRBV5-1 and TRBJ2-2, with D possibly called TRBD1 or TRBD2 (5 bases each). The CDR3 has 13 residues. Trimming removed 5 bases at V and 3 bases at J, with 8 bases between. CDR1 SGHRS and CDR2 YFSETQ come from the germline V gene. CDR3 in amino acids: CASRLGDTGELFF. The CDR3 DNA reads as TGCGCCAGCAGACTAGGGGACACCGGGGAGCTGTTTTTT.

The rearrangement uses TRBV9 and TRBJ1-3; 9 bases fit TRBD1. This CDR3 has 17 residues. CDR1 SGDLS and CDR2 YYNGEE come from the germline V gene. V shed 3 bases, J shed 0 bases, and the junction held 7 bases outside the gene matches. Written as DNA, the CDR3 is TGTGCCAGCAGCGCACCCGGGACAGGGAGCTCTGGAAACACCATATATTTT. Residues: CASSAPGTGSSGNTIYF.

This chain links TRBV24-1 with TRBJ2-5; no definite D call. CDR3 length: 14 amino acids. The V end lost 3 bases, the J end lost 3 bases, and 10 bases lay between the germline ends. CDR1 is KGHDR, CDR2 SFDVKD, per germline. The CDR3 DNA follows: TGTGCCACCAGTGATGCTTACAGAGAAGAGACCCAGTACTTC. This sequence encodes CATSDAYREETQYF.

This rearrangement joins TRBV20-1 to TRBJ2-2; 8 bases are a match to TRBD2. The CDR3 extends over 15 amino acids. V gave up 5 bases and J gave up 5 bases; unmatched junction bases: 10. Germline loops: CDR1 DFQATT, CDR2 SNEGSKA (reference sequence). CDR3 sequence reads: CSAGGAGEVTGELFF. CDR3 nucleotide sequence: TGCAGTGCTGGGGGAGCGGGAGAGGTGACCGGGGAGCTGTTTTTT.

The chain recombines TRBV9 with TRBJ2-7; 9 positions agree with TRBD1. The length of the CDR3 is 16 residues. Trimming removed 0 bases from V and 5 bases from J; junction bases left unmatched: 9. CDR1 and CDR2 (germline): SGDLS, YYNGEE. Here the CDR3 reads CASSVEGTGRWNEQYF. CDR3 DNA: TGTGCCAGCAGCGTAGAGGGGACAGGGCGTTGGAACGAGCAGTACTTC.

The chain joins TRBV3-1 to TRBJ2-3, with 10 positions matching TRBD2. The germline gives CDR1 LGHDT, CDR2 YNNKEL (reference sequence). V lost 3 bases and J lost 1; bases outside the gene matches: 7. The CDR3 loop spans 17 amino acids. DNA for the CDR3: TGTGCCAGCAGCCAGTTGGCTAGCGGGGGACGCACAGATACGCAGTATTTT. This gives the protein CASSQLASGGRTDTQYF.

There are many counts of this clonotype. In DNA, the CDR3 is TGTGCCAGCAGCCAAGATGTCAGCGGGAGAGGGACCCAGTACTTC. This sequence encodes CASSQDVSGRGTQYF. The rearrangement uses TRBV4-2 and TRBJ2-5, with TRBD2 matching over 8 bases. The germline V gene encodes CDR1 LGHNA and CDR2 YNFKEQ. Trimming took 0 bases from V and 7 from J; bases not matched to a gene: 7. The CDR3 runs to 15 residues.

The sample holds many counts of this clonotype. The CDR3 is CATSRDLLENTEAFF. CDR3 nucleotides: TGTGCCACCAGCAGAGATTTGCTAGAAAACACTGAAGCTTTCTTT. The V call is TRBV15, the J call TRBJ1-1; D is unclear. This CDR3 is built from 15 residues. Per germline, CDR1 LNHNV and CDR2 YYDKDF (reference sequence). V lost 0 bases to trimming and J lost 2 bases, with 10 bases between them.

This clonotype has only one observation. V and J are TRBV4-3 and TRBJ2-1; 10 bases line up with TRBD1. V shed 1 base and J 8 bases; nucleotides not matched to a gene: 14. Germline V gene sequence: CDR1 LGHNA, CDR2 YSLEER. The CDR3 has 18 amino acids. CDR3 amino acids: CASSQVALGQGVDDEQFF. In nucleotides, the CDR3 is TGCGCCAGCAGCCAAGTGGCTCTTGGACAGGGGGTGGACGATGAGCAGTTCTTC.

CDR3 bases: TGTGCCAGCAGCCCGGCGACAGGCAGCACAGATACGCAGTATTTT. It yields the protein CASSPATGSTDTQYF. V usage is TRBV11-2 and J usage is TRBJ2-3; D perhaps matches TRBD1 (6 bases). The CDR3 covers 15 residues. Germline V gene lookup returns CDR1 SGHAT and CDR2 FQNNGV. The V and J ends lost 5 bases and 0 bases respectively, with 12 bases between them. The whole variable domain, filled in from reference TRBV11-2 and TRBJ2-3, reads EAGVAQSPRYKIIEKRQSVAFWCNPISGHATLYWYQQILGQGPKLLIQFQNNGVVDDSQLPKDRFSAERLKGVDSTLKIQPAKLEDSAVYLCASSPATGSTDTQYFGPGTRLTVL.

This clonotype was recorded at least ten times. The chain couples TRBV4-2 to TRBJ1-1; no firm D call. The CDR3 runs to 12 residues. Germline CDR1 is LGHNA and CDR2 is YNFKEQ. The germline V and J ends were trimmed by 3 bases and 1 base, with 3 bases remaining between them. In DNA form, the CDR3 reads TGTGCCAGCAGCCACGAGAACACTGAAGCTTTCTTT. Translation gives CASSHENTEAFF.

This clonotype showed up many times. V usage is TRBV10-2 and J usage is TRBJ2-7, with a tentative D call TRBD2 (7 bases). The CDR3 totals 12 residues. The V gene lost 6 bases and the J gene lost 2 bases, with 8 bases spanning the gap. The germline gives CDR1 WSHSY, CDR2 SAAADI. CDR3 nucleotides: TGCGCCAGCAGCGGGGGGCCCTACGAGCAGTACTTC. Its protein is CASSGGPYEQYF.